A single sample is the source of the 26 T cell receptor beta chains below, sequenced in a study of T cells after yellow fever vaccination. TCRdb re-derived calls from the 5' RACE reads in MiXCR, one entry per CDR3 protein. The data contain some 340,000 distinct CDR3 sequences, roughly 10% of them singletons. The sequences come from CD4+ T cells sorted from PBMCs, collected 45 days after the yellow fever booster vaccination. The receptor set was obtained from a man between 18 and 29 years old who received the YFV17D yellow fever vaccine.

The chain couples TRBV5-1 to TRBJ1-1; D ambiguous. CDR1 is SGHRS, CDR2 YFSETQ, per germline. V was trimmed by 0 bases and J by 3 bases, leaving 12 bases between them. This CDR3 is 15 amino acids long. CDR3 in DNA: TGCGCCAGCAGCTTGGAAACCACCTACGACACTGAAGCTTTCTTT. Translated, it gives CASSLETTYDTEAFF.

V usage is TRBV11-2 and J usage is TRBJ2-6; unclear D gene. Germline CDR1 reads SGHAT; CDR2 reads FQNNGV. V was clipped by 5 bases and J by 0 bases, with 11 bases between them. The CDR3 sequence is 16 residues long. This chain's CDR3 is CASSLLKGSGANVLTF. In DNA, the CDR3 is TGTGCCAGCAGCCTCCTTAAAGGCTCTGGGGCCAACGTCCTGACTTTC.

In its sample, this clonotype is medium-sized (0.01 to 0.1%). The chain recombines TRBV7-2 with TRBJ1-5; D gene uncertain. Germline V gene lookup returns CDR1 SGHTA and CDR2 FQGNSA. This CDR3 region has 13 residues. The V gene lost 2 bases and the J gene lost 2 bases, with 4 bases spanning the gap. The CDR3, as DNA: TGTGCCAGCAGCTTATCCGGCAATCAGCCCCAGCATTTT. Protein product: CASSLSGNQPQHF.

This clonotype was counted between two and nine times. The rearrangement joins TRBV5-8 to TRBJ2-3, with 11 nucleotides matching TRBD1. V lost 4 bases to trimming and J lost 3 bases; unmatched junction nucleotides: 7. The germline V gene encodes CDR1 SGHTS and CDR2 YDEGEE. The CDR3 extends over 16 amino acids. The CDR3 sequence is CASSTGQGGGTDTQYF. Here the CDR3 DNA reads TGTGCCAGCAGCACGGGACAGGGGGGAGGAACAGATACGCAGTATTTT.

Notes on this clonotype: Its ends do not fully match the called genes, so a read error is possible. The V call is TRBV15, the J call TRBJ2-3; maybe TRBD1 (6 bases). Germline V gives CDR1 LNHNV, CDR2 YYDKDF (reference sequence). The CDR3 extends over 12 amino acids. The CDR3 bases are TGTGCCACCAGCGTCCGGGACACCACGCAGTTTTTT. This encodes CATSVRDTTQFF.

This clonotype has at least ten counts. The rearrangement joins TRBV7-2 to TRBJ2-5; 9 positions agree with TRBD1. V lost 5 bases to trimming and J lost 5 bases; unmatched junction nucleotides: 12. The CDR3 has 16 amino acids. The germline V gene has CDR1 SGHTA and CDR2 FQGNSA. CDR3 amino acids: CASSRGTGYQGETQYF. As DNA, the CDR3 is TGTGCCAGCAGCAGAGGGACAGGGTATCAGGGTGAGACCCAGTACTTC.

The chain combines TRBV20-1 with TRBJ1-2; D is unresolved. The germline gives CDR1 DFQATT, CDR2 SNEGSKA (reference sequence). The CDR3 length is 15 residues. V was cut by 0 bases and J by 0 bases, with 11 bases left in between. The CDR3 protein is CSARDPGRANYGYTF. In DNA form, the CDR3 reads TGCAGTGCTAGAGATCCTGGCAGAGCTAACTATGGCTACACCTTC.

This clonotype was counted a few times. The chain is built from TRBV4-3 and TRBJ2-1; 8 nucleotides line up with TRBD2. The CDR3 is 16 amino acids. CDR1 is LGHNA and CDR2 is YSLEER in the germline V gene. Unmatched junction bases numbered 6, after V lost 4 bases and J lost 1 base. DNA of the CDR3: TGCGCCAGCAGCCGACTTCTAGCGGGTTCCTACAATGAGCAGTTCTTC. It specifies CASSRLLAGSYNEQFF.

This clonotype was observed a handful of times. The chain joins TRBV12-3 or TRBV12-4 to TRBJ2-7, with 7 bases that match TRBD2. Losses at the gene ends were 2 bases for V and 6 bases for J; bases not matched to a gene: 4. The CDR3 length is 13 residues. The CDR3 DNA reads as TGTGCCAGCAGTTTAATTGGGGGGGGCGAGCAGTACTTC. Its protein product is CASSLIGGGEQYF.

This clonotype has a handful of counts. This chain links TRBV6-2 or TRBV6-3 with TRBJ2-1; the D call may be TRBD1 or TRBD2 (5 bases each). The CDR3 runs 12 residues. CDR1 and CDR2 (germline): MNHEY, SVGEGT. V was clipped by 6 bases and J by 7 bases, with 10 bases between them. CDR3 loop: CASRPRENEQFF. DNA of the CDR3: TGTGCCAGCAGGCCCAGGGAGAATGAGCAGTTCTTC.

V is TRBV6-5 and J is TRBJ1-1, with D possibly TRBD1 on 5 matching bases. CDR3 length equals 14 residues. Germline V gives CDR1 MNHEY, CDR2 SVGAGI. V was pared by 2 bases and J by 4 bases, with 11 bases between. CDR3 in DNA: TGTGCCAGCAGTTACGGAGGGGCAGCCACTGAAGCTTTCTTT. Its protein is CASSYGGAATEAFF.

CDR3 in amino acids: CSAPRGVGNQPQHF. The CDR3 DNA reads as TGCAGTGCCCCCCGGGGGGTAGGCAATCAGCCCCAGCATTTT. V usage is TRBV20-1 and J usage is TRBJ1-5; D is perhaps TRBD1 (5 bases). Trimming took off 6 bases at V and 2 bases at J, with 14 bases between the two ends. The length of the CDR3 is 14 residues. Germline V lookup: CDR1 DFQATT, CDR2 SNEGSKA (reference sequence).

The table lists this clonotype with a few counts. The chain joins TRBV19 to TRBJ1-5; 8 nucleotides align to TRBD1. The germline CDR1 and CDR2 sequences are LNHDA and SQIVND (reference sequence). The CDR3 consists of 16 residues. Unmatched junction bases numbered 14, after V lost 6 bases and J lost 7 bases. CDR3 residues: CASSPHDRGKGQPQHF. The CDR3 DNA follows: TGTGCCAGTAGCCCTCACGACAGGGGAAAGGGACAGCCCCAGCATTTT.

This clonotype was seen at least ten times. The CDR3, as DNA: TGTGCCAGCAGCCAAGATAGGGCTAGCGGGGGGCTTAGCACAGATACGCAGTATTTT. Amino acid sequence: CASSQDRASGGLSTDTQYF. This chain connects TRBV3-1 to TRBJ2-3, with 11 bases that match TRBD2. CDR1 LGHDT and CDR2 YNNKEL come from the germline V gene (reference sequence). With 0 bases clipped from V and 0 bases from J, the junction kept 8 bases outside the gene matches. The CDR3 covers 19 residues.

The chain links TRBV5-4 to TRBJ1-2; D gene unclear. CDR1 and CDR2 (germline): SGHNT, YYREEE (reference sequence). With 1 base removed from V and 6 bases from J, the gap between germline ends came to 7 bases. The CDR3 runs to 12 residues. The CDR3 loop is CASSLTQDGYTF. The CDR3 DNA is TGTGCCAGCAGCTTGACACAAGATGGCTACACCTTC. Drawing the rest from reference TRBV5-4 and TRBJ1-2, the complete variable domain is ETGVTQSPTHLIKTRGQQVTLRCSSQSGHNTVSWYQQALGQGPQFIFQYYREEENGRGNFPPRFSGLQFPNYSSELNVNALELDDSALYLCASSLTQDGYTFGSGTRLTVV.

There are a few counts of this clonotype. The chain combines TRBV6-1 with TRBJ2-3, with a possible D match to TRBD1 (5 bases). The germline CDR1 and CDR2 sequences are MNHNS and SASEGT. V lost 4 bases and J 6 bases, leaving 17 bases between the germline ends. There are 15 residues in the CDR3. CDR3 nucleotides: TGTGCCAGCAGTGGCAAAGGCCAGGGATGGGATACGCAGTATTTT. It encodes CASSGKGQGWDTQYF.

This clonotype was seen a handful of times. The CDR3 spells CASSTSLGDSPLHF. CDR3 nucleotides: TGTGCCAGCAGCACATCTCTCGGGGATTCACCCCTCCACTTT. V usage is TRBV5-6 and J usage is TRBJ1-6, with D unclear. CDR1 and CDR2 from the germline V gene are SGHDT and YYEEEE. The CDR3 loop spans 14 amino acids. V was shortened by 4 bases and J by 8 bases, with 13 bases between the two germline ends.

In this sample, this clonotype turned up a few times. The rearrangement joins TRBV6-5 to TRBJ1-1; no clear D gene. Germline CDR1 is MNHEY and CDR2 is SVGAGI. This CDR3 has 16 amino acids. The V and J ends lost 0 bases and 1 base respectively, with 12 bases between them. The DNA of the CDR3 is TGTGCCAGCAGTTACTCGATATCTCCGGGGAACACTGAAGCTTTCTTT. Protein product: CASSYSISPGNTEAFF.

This clonotype was seen only a few times. The chain uses TRBV29-1 and TRBJ2-1; TRBD2 might be the D (6 bases). This CDR3 is built from 16 residues. The V gene lost 3 bases and the J gene lost 4 bases, with 19 bases spanning the gap. Germline CDR1 and CDR2: SQVTM and ANQGSEA. The CDR3 DNA reads TGCAGCGTTGAGTCCGGGGCCGGAGGGGAGTACAATGAGCAGTTCTTC. Translation gives CSVESGAGGEYNEQFF.

This clonotype was found many times. This chain joins TRBV6-5 and TRBJ1-4, with no clear D. The V and J ends lost 2 bases and 3 bases respectively, with 7 bases between them. Looked up from germline, CDR1 is MNHEY and CDR2 is SVGAGI. The CDR3 runs to 14 residues. The CDR3 loop reads CASSYLGSNEKLFF. The CDR3 nucleotides are TGTGCCAGCAGTTACCTAGGATCTAATGAAAAACTGTTTTTT.

This chain links TRBV4-3 with TRBJ2-6, with D possibly TRBD1 on 6 matching bases. Per the germline V gene, CDR1 is LGHNA and CDR2 is YSLEER. Trimming removed 0 bases from V and 4 bases from J, with 16 bases in between. CDR3 length equals 18 residues. The DNA of the CDR3 is TGCGCCAGCAGCCAAGAGTGGAGGCAGGGGCACGGGGCCAACGTCCTGACTTTC. The encoded protein is CASSQEWRQGHGANVLTF.

This clonotype was detected only a few times. A much larger clone sits a single nucleotide away, making a read error possible. The V and J genes are TRBV5-1 and TRBJ2-5, with TRBD2 matching 9 bases. Losses at the gene ends were 4 bases for V and 1 base for J; bases not matched to a gene: 2. The CDR3 covers 14 residues. Germline assignment: CDR1 SGHRS and CDR2 YFSETQ. The CDR3 DNA follows: TGCGCCAGCAGCGCGACTAGCGGCCAAGAGACCCAGTACTTC. Its translation is CASSATSGQETQYF.

This clonotype showed up just a few times. V is TRBV6-5 and J is TRBJ2-7; tentatively, D is TRBD1 or TRBD2 (8 bases each). The CDR3 spans 16 residues. The germline CDR1 and CDR2 sequences are MNHEY and SVGAGI. The V end was cut by 2 bases, the J end by 0 bases, with 14 bases between. The CDR3 sequence is CASSYGGGTGSYEQYF. DNA of the CDR3: TGTGCCAGCAGTTACGGCGGGGGGACAGGCTCCTACGAGCAGTACTTC.

This clonotype turned up a few times. The chain employs TRBV12-3 or TRBV12-4 and TRBJ2-3; 10 positions match TRBD2. After removal of 4 bases from V and 4 bases from J, the junction contained 5 bases not matched to a gene. The CDR3 sequence is 15 residues long. The CDR3 spells CASSWGLAIPDTQYF. As DNA, the CDR3 is TGTGCCAGCAGTTGGGGACTAGCGATTCCAGATACGCAGTATTTT.

This sequence joins TRBV3-1 and TRBJ1-4; D possibly corresponds to TRBD1 (6 bases). This CDR3 is 18 amino acids long. V was cut by 0 bases and J by 2 bases, with 16 bases left in between. Germline V gene data show CDR1 as LGHDT and CDR2 as YNNKEL (reference sequence). The DNA of the CDR3 is TGTGCCAGCAGCCAAGAGATCTTCGCGGGGGGCACTAATGAAAAACTGTTTTTT. The encoded protein is CASSQEIFAGGTNEKLFF. Complete variable domain (other parts from reference TRBV3-1 and TRBJ1-4): DTAVSQTPKYLVTQMGNDKSIKCEQNLGHDTMYWYKQDSKKFLKIMFSYNNKELIINETVPNRFSPKSPDKAHLNLHINSLELGDSAVYFCASSQEIFAGGTNEKLFFGSGTQLSVL.

V and J are TRBV9 and TRBJ2-6; D unclear. The germline V gene has CDR1 SGDLS and CDR2 YYNGEE. The CDR3 is made up of 15 amino acids. Trimming removed 0 bases at V and 2 bases at J, with 6 bases between. CDR3: CASSVVGAGANVLTF. In DNA form, the CDR3 reads TGTGCCAGCAGCGTAGTTGGGGCTGGGGCCAACGTCCTGACTTTC.